A single T cell receptor beta chain is shown here with its context. The antigen is not known. This entry comes from a study of a mutant IDH1 vaccine in newly diagnosed glioma. Study-level information: Radiotherapy, temozolomide, or both had been given previously, and both were given to most. V12 took place at week 35, and V13 at week 47.

The germline V gene encodes CDR1 SGHRS and CDR2 YFSETQ. The ends lost 2 bases at V and 2 bases at J; junction bases unmatched: 3. The CDR3 totals 15 residues. Data came from immunoSEQ multiplex PCR; TCRdb stores just in-frame clones and leaves some out. The sample shows roughly 52,000 clones, around 84% of them seen only once. As to time point: week 35, safety follow-up. Each vaccine dose was 300 ug of mutant IDH1 20-mer peptide, with topical imiquimod. Each donor presented with a new WHO grade 3 or 4 astrocytoma that tested IDH1-mutant and showed ATRX loss. This TCR was recovered from a woman under 30 with glioma. This material consisted of PBMCs, taken from a glioma patient whose treatment included an IDH1 peptide vaccine. The V call is TRBV5-1, the J call TRBJ2-1; 8 bases align to TRBD2. In DNA, the CDR3 is TGCGCCAGCAGCTTCACTAGCGGCCCCTACAATGAGCAGTTCTTC. Amino acid sequence: CASSFTSGPYNEQFF. Complete variable domain (other parts from reference TRBV5-1 and TRBJ2-1): KAGVTQTPRYLIKTRGQQVTLSCSPISGHRSVSWYQQTPGQGLQFLFEYFSETQRNKGNFPGRFSGRQFSNSRSEMNVSTLELGDSALYLCASSFTSGPYNEQFFGPGTRLTVL.